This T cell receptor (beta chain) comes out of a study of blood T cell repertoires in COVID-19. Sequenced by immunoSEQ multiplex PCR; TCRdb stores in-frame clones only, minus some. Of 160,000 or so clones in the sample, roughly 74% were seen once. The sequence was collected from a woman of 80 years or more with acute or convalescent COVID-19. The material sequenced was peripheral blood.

CDR3 sequence (DNA): TGTGCCAGCTCAGACCCGGGACAGAATGAAAAACTGTTTTTT. This gives the protein CASSDPGQNEKLFF. This chain uses TRBV18 with TRBJ1-4; 7 bases agree with TRBD1. The CDR3 has 14 residues. With V trimmed by 5 bases and J by 5 bases, 5 bases remained unmatched. Germline lookup yields CDR1 KGHSH and CDR2 LQKENI. The full variable domain, rest sourced from reference TRBV18 and TRBJ1-4, is NAGVMQNPRHLVRRRGQEARLRCSPMKGHSHVYWYRQLPEEGLKFMVYLQKENIIDESGMPKERFSAEFPKEGPSILRIQQVVRGDSAAYFCASSDPGQNEKLFFGSGTQLSVL.